Listed below are T cell receptor beta chains from one sample, sequenced in a study of blood T cells in healthy people across ages. Via MiXCR, TCRdb re-called the 5' RACE reads, giving one row per CDR3 protein. The sample includes over 600,000 distinct CDR3 sequences, about half of them seen just once. Sequenced: blood. The source is a man aged 80 or over in good health. Each CDR3 is given without its conserved first and last residue. Each record gives: CDR3 length, V gene, J gene, CDR3 protein.

12	TRBV20-1	TRBJ2-2	SARLSLQIGELF
12	TRBV2	TRBJ2-7	ASSALTSLSEQY
10	TRBV20-1	TRBJ2-5	SAVAGEETQY
12	TRBV20-1	TRBJ2-5	SAPREGAGLEQY
13	TRBV5-5	TRBJ2-7	ASSFVVGRPYEQY
10	TRBV7-9	TRBJ1-1	ASSWGQSSAF
13	TRBV7-2	TRBJ1-1	ASSFGDRRNTEAF
11	TRBV3-1	TRBJ2-1	ASSVRRGNEQF
13	TRBV5-1	TRBJ2-3	ASSLAGGVTDTQY
13	TRBV12-3/TRBV12-4	TRBJ1-1	ASSLAVGRNTEAF
13	TRBV5-1	TRBJ2-5	ASSSPGGSQETQY
15	TRBV14	TRBJ2-1	ASSLITSGRAQAEQF
10	TRBV7-2	TRBJ2-3	ASSLFPDTQY
12	TRBV7-9	TRBJ2-1	ASTQVTGANEQF
11	TRBV29-1	TRBJ2-5	SVEAGGRETQY
14	TRBV27	TRBJ2-1	ASSRLAGPERNEQF
15	TRBV4-2	TRBJ1-6	ASSQDARSSYNSPLH
13	TRBV5-1	TRBJ2-1	ASSLATGGYNEQF
12	TRBV6-2/TRBV6-3	TRBJ2-7	ASIRRLGSYEQY
13	TRBV20-1	TRBJ2-5	SARENSGREETQY
12	TRBV7-9	TRBJ2-3	ASVVAVASDTQY
14	TRBV7-2	TRBJ2-3	ASSLEPPATPSTQY